The T cell receptor beta chain under discussion was sequenced for a study of CD8 T cells in ankylosing spondylitis. Study-wide results and limits: Among TCR beta sequences, a motif of eight or nine highly homologous variants appeared characteristic of ankylosing spondylitis blood.

One entry per CDR3 protein, called by TCRdb with MiXCR from the 5' RACE reads. The sample consists of some 250,000 distinct CDR3 sequences, more than 20% of them appearing once. This clonotype has more than one count but fewer than ten. The target antigen is unknown. The germline V gene has CDR1 MNHNS and CDR2 SASEGT. J gave up 3 bases and V 6 bases, and 4 bases lay outside the gene matches. CDR3 length: 14 amino acids. The chain has TRBV6-1 and TRBJ2-7, with 11 bases aligning to TRBD2. The material sequenced was blood, either unsorted or a sorted T cell fraction (not recorded which). This clonotype was sampled from a male donor with ankylosing spondylitis or in good health (not recorded which). The CDR3 reads CASRRLAGNYEQYF. Written as DNA, the CDR3 is TGTGCCAGCAGGAGACTAGCGGGGAACTACGAGCAGTACTTC.